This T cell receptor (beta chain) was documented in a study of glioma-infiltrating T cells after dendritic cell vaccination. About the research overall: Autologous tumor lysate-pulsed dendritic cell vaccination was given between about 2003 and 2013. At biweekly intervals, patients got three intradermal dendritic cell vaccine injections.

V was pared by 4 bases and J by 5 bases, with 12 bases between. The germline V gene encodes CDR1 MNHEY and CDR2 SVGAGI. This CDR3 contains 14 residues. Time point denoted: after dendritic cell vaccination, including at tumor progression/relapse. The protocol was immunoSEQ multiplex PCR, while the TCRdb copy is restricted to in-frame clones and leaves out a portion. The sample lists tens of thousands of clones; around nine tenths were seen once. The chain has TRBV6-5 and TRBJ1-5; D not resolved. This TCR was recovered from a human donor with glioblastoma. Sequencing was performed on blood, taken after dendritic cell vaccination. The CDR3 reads CASSSRGGYQPQHF. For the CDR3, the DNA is TGTGCCAGCAGTTCCCGGGGAGGGTATCAGCCCCAGCATTTT.